Shown below are 30 T cell receptor beta chains from a single sample sequenced in a study of shared clonotypes between healthy human individuals. The data were produced by immunoSEQ multiplex PCR, yet TCRdb's version contains in-frame clones alone and is incomplete. The sample lists approximately 2.5 million clones, 93% seen once, with 0.36% in the top ten. The sequenced sample was naive CD4+ T cells from PBMCs. Subset given: CD45RA+ positively selected. These receptors were obtained from a young man in good health. Some clones in this sample may be carry-over from other donors' samples.

The chain recombines TRBV4-2 with TRBJ1-1; D not resolved. This CDR3 comprises 14 residues. The germline V and J ends were trimmed by 2 bases and 0 bases, with 7 bases remaining between them. Germline-derived CDR1 and CDR2 are LGHNA and YNFKEQ. The CDR3: CASSQNWVNTEAFF. In DNA form, the CDR3 reads TGTGCCAGCAGCCAAAACTGGGTGAACACTGAAGCTTTCTTT.

The CDR3 nucleotides read TGCAGCGTTGCCCTGACGGCCCAAGAGACCCAGTACTTC. Translation: CSVALTAQETQYF. The genes are TRBV29-1 and TRBJ2-5; no reliable D call. CDR1 SQVTM and CDR2 ANQGSEA come from the germline V gene. The CDR3 runs 13 residues. With 4 bases removed from V and 1 base from J, the gap between germline ends came to 10 bases.

The chain carries TRBV5-1 and TRBJ2-3, with 7 bases lining up with TRBD2. The germline V gene has CDR1 SGHRS and CDR2 YFSETQ. The trim removed 1 base at V and 6 bases at J, leaving 5 bases unmatched. The CDR3 has 14 residues. CDR3 coding DNA: TGCGCCAGCAGCTTGCGACTAGCAGGCGATACGCAGTATTTT. It translates to CASSLRLAGDTQYF. Full variable domain (missing parts from reference TRBV5-1 and TRBJ2-3): KAGVTQTPRYLIKTRGQQVTLSCSPISGHRSVSWYQQTPGQGLQFLFEYFSETQRNKGNFPGRFSGRQFSNSRSEMNVSTLELGDSALYLCASSLRLAGDTQYFGPGTRLTVL.

This clone came up once. This chain uses TRBV18 with TRBJ2-7; 8 bases align to TRBD1. The CDR3 has 17 residues. CDR1 KGHSH and CDR2 LQKENI come from the germline V gene. With V trimmed by 2 bases and J by 0 bases, 9 bases remained unmatched. The CDR3 spells CASSPYKQGVPSYEQYF. The CDR3 DNA reads TGTGCCAGCTCACCATATAAACAGGGGGTCCCCTCCTACGAGCAGTACTTC.

This clone was detected once. V and J are TRBV14 and TRBJ2-7; possibly TRBD2 for D (6 bases). Trimming pared 4 bases from V and 6 bases from J, leaving 19 bases between. This CDR3 has 15 amino acids. Germline V CDR1 and CDR2: SGHDN, FVKESK. Here the CDR3 DNA reads TGTGCCAGCAGCCGCCGCGGGGCCCCCCAGTCCGAGCAGTACTTC. Translated, it gives CASSRRGAPQSEQYF.

This chain connects TRBV11-2 to TRBJ1-2; 8 nucleotides agree with TRBD1. In germline, CDR1 is SGHAT, CDR2 FQNNGV. V gave up 1 base and J gave up 6 bases; unmatched junction bases: 7. CDR3 length: 15 residues. The CDR3 is CASSLGTTGADGYTF. The DNA for the CDR3 is TGTGCCAGCAGCTTAGGGACGACAGGGGCCGATGGCTACACCTTC.

This chain connects TRBV6-6 to TRBJ1-1; no clear D gene. The ends were cut back, 8 bases at V and 3 bases at J, with 13 bases in the middle. The CDR3 loop spans 13 amino acids. The germline CDR1 and CDR2 sequences are MNHNY and SVGAGI (reference sequence). This CDR3 is CASRVGTYTEAFF. As DNA, the CDR3 is TGTGCCAGCCGGGTGGGCACATACACTGAAGCTTTCTTT.

V and J are TRBV5-1 and TRBJ2-4, with no clear D. The CDR3 length is 14 residues. Germline V gene sequence: CDR1 SGHRS, CDR2 YFSETQ. V was pared by 1 base and J by 5 bases, with 10 bases between. CDR3 DNA sequence: TGCGCCAGCAGCTTGACAGCGACCCAAAACATTCAGTACTTC. Its translation: CASSLTATQNIQYF.

The V and J genes are TRBV15 and TRBJ2-1; 13 bases map to TRBD2. The CDR3 covers 17 residues. CDR1 LNHNV and CDR2 YYDKDF come from the germline V gene (reference sequence). V was pared by 2 bases and J by 7 bases, with 8 bases of the junction left unmatched. CDR3 sequence (DNA): TGTGCCACCAGCAGATCCTCAGGACTAGCGGGAGTAAATGAGCAGTTCTTC. This sequence encodes CATSRSSGLAGVNEQFF.

The V and J genes are TRBV14 and TRBJ2-1, with TRBD2 matching 13 bases. Per germline, CDR1 SGHDN and CDR2 FVKESK. The trim removed 0 bases at V and 10 bases at J, leaving 6 bases unmatched. The length of the CDR3 is 16 residues. CDR3 nucleotides: TGTGCCAGCAGCCAAGATTGGGCGACTAGCGGGAGGGAGCAGTTCTTC. Encoded protein: CASSQDWATSGREQFF. The full variable domain, rest sourced from reference TRBV14 and TRBJ2-1, is EAGVTQFPSHSVIEKGQTVTLRCDPISGHDNLYWYRRVMGKEIKFLLHFVKESKQDESGMPNNRFLAERTGGTYSTLKVQPAELEDSGVYFCASSQDWATSGREQFFGPGTRLTVL.

The chain carries TRBV9 and TRBJ2-2; the D is unclear. Per germline, CDR1 SGDLS and CDR2 YYNGEE. This CDR3 comprises 13 residues. Trimming removed 10 bases from V and 8 bases from J, with 18 bases in between. CDR3 nucleotide sequence: TGTGCCGTCCCAAGGGCCTTGCTGGGGGAGCTGTTTTTT. Its translation: CAVPRALLGELFF.

This sequence joins TRBV15 and TRBJ1-1, with 7 bases that match TRBD1. Per germline, CDR1 LNHNV and CDR2 YYDKDF (reference sequence). This CDR3 has 15 residues. V gave up 0 bases and J gave up 5 bases; unmatched junction bases: 6. In DNA, the CDR3 is TGTGCCACCAGCAGAGACGACAGGGTTTCGACTGAAGCTTTCTTT. It translates to CATSRDDRVSTEAFF.

The rearrangement joins TRBV7-3 to TRBJ2-5, with D possibly matching TRBD2 (6 bases). This CDR3 comprises 15 residues. V shed 2 bases and J shed 5 bases, with 15 bases lying between them. Germline CDR1 SGHTA, CDR2 FQGTGA. The CDR3 protein is CASSLGGYPEETQYF. The CDR3 bases are TGTGCCAGCAGCTTAGGGGGGTACCCGGAGGAGACCCAGTACTTC. The entire variable domain, with the rest obtained from reference TRBV7-3 and TRBJ2-5, is as follows: GAGVSQTPSNKVTEKGKYVELRCDPISGHTALYWYRQSLGQGPEFLIYFQGTGAADDSGLPNDRFFAVRPEGSVSTLKIQRTERGDSAVYLCASSLGGYPEETQYFGPGTRLLVL.

The gene calls are TRBV19 and TRBJ2-1, with D possibly TRBD2 on 6 matching bases. The CDR3 is made up of 15 amino acids. In germline, CDR1 is LNHDA, CDR2 SQIVND (reference sequence). V was pared by 7 bases and J by 2 bases, with 15 bases between. The CDR3: CASKISGVTYNEQFF. In DNA form, the CDR3 reads TGTGCCAGTAAAATTTCGGGGGTTACCTACAATGAGCAGTTCTTC.

This rearrangement joins TRBV7-3 to TRBJ2-7, with D possibly TRBD2 on 6 matching bases. CDR1 is SGHTA, CDR2 FQGTGA, per germline. The V end lost 0 bases, the J end lost 3 bases, and 12 bases lay between the germline ends. There are 15 residues in the CDR3. CDR3 DNA sequence: TGTGCCAGCAGCTTAACGGGTTCGACTAGCTACGAGCAGTACTTC. Protein product: CASSLTGSTSYEQYF.

The gene calls are TRBV18 and TRBJ2-7; tentative D call: TRBD2 (6 bases). The CDR3 contains 13 residues. Germline lookup yields CDR1 KGHSH and CDR2 LQKENI. V lost 2 bases and J lost 3, with 8 bases in between. The chain's CDR3 is CASSPGGNYEQYF. DNA of the CDR3: TGTGCCAGCTCACCAGGGGGGAACTACGAGCAGTACTTC.

This clone has a single count. The CDR3 nucleotides are TGTGCCAGCAGTCTTCGGAGATGGGACGCTCGTCAAGAGACCCAGTACTTC. The encoded protein is CASSLRRWDARQETQYF. This chain uses TRBV28 with TRBJ2-5; D tentatively fits TRBD1 or TRBD2 (5 bases each). The CDR3 has 17 amino acids. V gave up 5 bases and J gave up 2 bases, with 21 bases separating them. Germline V gene data show CDR1 as MDHEN and CDR2 as SYDVKM.

The chain links TRBV6-1 to TRBJ2-3; D unresolved. CDR1 is MNHNS and CDR2 is SASEGT in the germline V gene. V was pared by 1 base and J by 2 bases, with 13 bases between. The CDR3 contains 16 residues. This CDR3 reads CASSEGRSLHTDTQYF. The CDR3 DNA follows: TGTGCCAGCAGTGAAGGAAGATCTCTTCACACAGATACGCAGTATTTT.

The rearrangement uses TRBV6-6 and TRBJ1-4; maybe TRBD1 (6 bases). This CDR3 is 14 amino acids long. The ends were cut back, 4 bases at V and 8 bases at J, with 14 bases in the middle. The germline V gene encodes CDR1 MNHNY and CDR2 SVGAGI (reference sequence). CDR3 amino acids: CASSWGGRGEKLFF. CDR3 DNA: TGTGCCAGCAGTTGGGGGGGCCGTGGCGAAAAACTGTTTTTT.

The V and J genes are TRBV6-5 and TRBJ2-7; D gene unclear. This CDR3 is 13 amino acids long. Germline lookup yields CDR1 MNHEY and CDR2 SVGAGI. V lost 6 bases to trimming and J lost 3 bases, with 12 bases between them. The CDR3 loop is CASRRREYYEQYF. For the CDR3, the DNA is TGTGCCAGCAGACGCAGAGAATACTACGAGCAGTACTTC.

The V and J genes are TRBV4-1 and TRBJ2-1, with D unclear. Trimming shortened V by 2 bases and J by 0 bases, and 14 bases separated the two germline ends. Germline assignment: CDR1 MGHRA and CDR2 YSYEKL. This CDR3 contains 17 residues. The CDR3 protein is CASSQQTDVYSYNEQFF. In DNA form, the CDR3 reads TGCGCCAGCAGCCAACAGACGGACGTATACTCCTACAATGAGCAGTTCTTC.

This chain uses TRBV27 with TRBJ2-3, with 11 positions matching TRBD1. Germline V gives CDR1 MNHEY, CDR2 SMNVEV (reference sequence). V lost 5 bases to trimming and J lost 6 bases; unmatched junction nucleotides: 13. The CDR3 covers 17 residues. As DNA, the CDR3 is TGTGCCAGCAGTCCAAAAGGGACAGGGGGTTATTTGGATACGCAGTATTTT. Encoded protein: CASSPKGTGGYLDTQYF.

The chain recombines TRBV5-8 with TRBJ2-7; 7 nucleotides line up with TRBD1. Germline V CDR1 and CDR2: SGHTS, YDEGEE. The junction had 4 bases not matched to a gene; V was cut back by 5 bases and J by 2 bases. This CDR3 has 13 residues. This chain's CDR3 is CASRLTGPYEQYF. The CDR3 DNA follows: TGTGCCAGCAGATTGACAGGGCCCTACGAGCAGTACTTC.

This rearrangement joins TRBV2 to TRBJ2-5; D remains unclear. Germline V lookup: CDR1 SNHLY, CDR2 FYNNEI. This CDR3 spans 15 amino acids. The V end lost 7 bases, the J end lost 2 bases, and 17 bases lay between the germline ends. The CDR3 region is CASKLGRQGQETQYF. Written as DNA, the CDR3 is TGTGCCAGCAAGTTAGGCCGACAAGGTCAAGAGACCCAGTACTTC.

The chain carries TRBV29-1 and TRBJ2-2; D uncertain. The ends were cut back, 6 bases at V and 7 bases at J, with 15 bases in the middle. Germline CDR1 reads SQVTM; CDR2 reads ANQGSEA. This CDR3 contains 13 residues. CDR3 region: CSVSGRSGGELFF. The CDR3 bases are TGCAGCGTCTCCGGCAGGTCAGGCGGGGAGCTGTTTTTT.

This sequence joins TRBV9 and TRBJ1-1; D unresolved. V was shortened by 4 bases and J by 4 bases, with 14 bases between the two germline ends. The germline CDR1 and CDR2 sequences are SGDLS and YYNGEE. This CDR3 spans 14 amino acids. The CDR3 loop is CASSSGPGGTEAFF. CDR3 nucleotides: TGTGCCAGCAGCTCTGGTCCGGGAGGCACTGAAGCTTTCTTT.

The chain joins TRBV7-9 to TRBJ2-5, with D unresolved. Germline CDR1 reads SEHNR; CDR2 reads FQNEAQ (reference sequence). The CDR3 has 16 residues. Deletions cut 5 bases from V and 0 bases from J, with 16 bases between. Here the CDR3 reads CASSHSPPGYQETQYF. For the CDR3, the DNA is TGTGCCAGCAGCCATAGCCCCCCAGGCTACCAAGAGACCCAGTACTTC.

The CDR3 coding sequence is TGCGCCAGCAGCTCAGAGGGGAGGACCTACGAGCAGTACTTC. Its translation: CASSSEGRTYEQYF. This chain links TRBV5-1 with TRBJ2-7, with a possible D match to TRBD2 (6 bases). This CDR3 is 14 amino acids long. Germline-derived CDR1 and CDR2 are SGHRS and YFSETQ. Trimming cost V 3 bases and J 2 bases, with 12 bases left between them.

The chain joins TRBV9 to TRBJ1-2; no definite D call. Germline CDR1 is SGDLS and CDR2 is YYNGEE. CDR3 size: 16 residues. The ends were cut back, 3 bases at V and 2 bases at J, with 17 bases in the middle. The CDR3 DNA sequence: TGTGCCAGCAGCGAGCCCCTAGACGGACGGAACTATGGCTACACCTTC. As protein: CASSEPLDGRNYGYTF.

CDR3 sequence reads: CASSATGGSYNEQFF. In nucleotides, the CDR3 is TGTGCCAGCAGTGCCACAGGGGGCTCCTACAATGAGCAGTTCTTC. The gene calls are TRBV27 and TRBJ2-1; 8 bases match TRBD1. There are 15 residues in the CDR3. The trim removed 5 bases at V and 0 bases at J, leaving 3 bases unmatched. CDR1 and CDR2 (germline): MNHEY, SMNVEV (reference sequence).